The clone carrying this T cell receptor beta chain was picked up a small number of times. The antigen remains undetermined. The CDR3 spans 15 residues. The germline gives CDR1 MDHEN, CDR2 SYDVKM. V lost 6 bases, J lost 1 base, and 16 bases lay in between. The source of the sample is a study of blood T cells in healthy people across ages. Study results and caveats: Estimated diversity, derived from one million T cells, was regarded as an underestimate. Both naive CD4+ cell counts and diversity were greater in long-lived donors than in aged donors.

A second PCR, run for roughly 7 to 12 cycles, used a sample-barcoded 5' primer plus a J-beta primer mix. Each CDR3 protein gets one entry after TCRdb re-called the 5' RACE reads with MiXCR. The profile shows about 620,000 distinct CDR3 sequences, more than 20% of them singletons. This clonotype was sampled from a man aged 65-85 years in good health. The sample comprised blood. The V call is TRBV28, the J call TRBJ2-7; D is possibly TRBD1 or TRBD2 (5 bases each). CDR3 protein: CASSLPGTKSYEQYF. CDR3 coding DNA: TGTGCCAGCAGCCTACCCGGGACCAAGTCCTACGAGCAGTACTTC.